Each of the 12 T cell receptor beta chains below was sequenced from the same sample in a study of blood T cell repertoires in COVID-19. Generated by immunoSEQ multiplex PCR, the TCRdb table keeps only in-frame clones and is missing some. The sample records about 160,000 clones, 89% being singletons. Sample: peripheral blood. The source is a man in his fifties or sixties with acute or convalescent COVID-19.

The genes are TRBV6-2 or TRBV6-3 and TRBJ2-2; 8 nucleotides line up with TRBD1. CDR3 length: 14 residues. The J segment lost 4 bases and the V segment lost 5 bases, leaving 3 bases of the junction unmatched. Germline V lookup: CDR1 MNHEY, CDR2 SVGEGT. The CDR3 is CASSDRGFTGELFF. For the CDR3, the DNA is TGTGCCAGCAGTGACAGGGGTTTCACCGGGGAGCTGTTTTTT.

J is TRBJ2-7 and V is TRBV7-2; no reliable D call. Germline CDR1 SGHTA, CDR2 FQGNSA. V lost 0 bases and J 6 bases, leaving 9 bases between the germline ends. This CDR3 has 13 residues. The CDR3 sequence is CASSLAAQSEQYF. CDR3 nucleotide sequence: TGTGCCAGCAGCTTAGCGGCCCAATCCGAGCAGTACTTC. Looking up the rest from reference TRBV7-2 and TRBJ2-7 gives the full variable domain: GAGVSQSPSNKVTEKGKDVELRCDPISGHTALYWYRQSLGQGLEFLIYFQGNSAPDKSGLPSDRFSAERTGGSVSTLTIQRTQQEDSAVYLCASSLAAQSEQYFGPGTRLTVT.

This chain joins TRBV18 and TRBJ2-2; TRBD1 matches at 8 bases. Trimming took 6 bases from V and 4 from J; bases not matched to a gene: 10. The CDR3 extends over 16 amino acids. Germline V CDR1 and CDR2: KGHSH, LQKENI. CDR3 amino acids: CASSQGASVGTGELFF. The CDR3 DNA sequence: TGTGCCAGCTCCCAGGGGGCGTCTGTTGGCACCGGGGAGCTGTTTTTT.

This rearrangement joins TRBV7-2 to TRBJ1-2; TRBD1 aligns across 7 bases. Trimming took 5 bases from V and 1 from J; bases not matched to a gene: 7. The germline V gene has CDR1 SGHTA and CDR2 FQGNSA. CDR3 size: 15 residues. The CDR3 DNA sequence: TGTGCCAGCAGCGAATCCGGGACAGATAACTATGGCTACACCTTC. This sequence encodes CASSESGTDNYGYTF.

The chain is built from TRBV6-6 and TRBJ1-1; TRBD1 agrees at 7 bases. This CDR3 has 15 residues. The germline V gene encodes CDR1 MNHNY and CDR2 SVGAGI (reference sequence). Trimming cost V 6 bases and J 3 bases; bases outside gene matches: 10. The DNA for the CDR3 is TGTGCCAGCAGGACCTATTCTACAGGGGACACTGAAGCTTTCTTT. This sequence encodes CASRTYSTGDTEAFF.

The rearrangement links TRBV5-1 to TRBJ1-6; D ambiguous. With 7 bases removed from V and 7 bases from J, the gap between germline ends came to 15 bases. Germline V gene sequence: CDR1 SGHRS, CDR2 YFSETQ. This CDR3 comprises 14 residues. The CDR3: CASGPGFGNSPLHF. CDR3 coding DNA: TGCGCCAGCGGTCCGGGTTTCGGGAATTCACCCCTCCACTTT.

This clone has just a few counts. As DNA, the CDR3 is TGCGCCAGCAGCTTGGTTGCGGGGAGCTCCTACAATGAGCAGTTCTTC. Amino acids: CASSLVAGSSYNEQFF. V gene TRBV5-1 combines with J gene TRBJ2-1, with TRBD2 as a possible D gene (6 bases). The CDR3 has 16 residues. Trimming removed 0 bases at V and 0 bases at J, with 10 bases between. Germline V CDR1 and CDR2: SGHRS, YFSETQ. Complete variable domain (other parts from reference TRBV5-1 and TRBJ2-1): KAGVTQTPRYLIKTRGQQVTLSCSPISGHRSVSWYQQTPGQGLQFLFEYFSETQRNKGNFPGRFSGRQFSNSRSEMNVSTLELGDSALYLCASSLVAGSSYNEQFFGPGTRLTVL.

This clone has just a few counts. The chain couples TRBV7-9 to TRBJ1-2; 7 nucleotides match TRBD1. The CDR3 covers 16 residues. V was clipped by 5 bases and J by 3 bases; unmatched bases: 12. Germline loops: CDR1 SEHNR, CDR2 FQNEAQ (reference sequence). The CDR3 DNA reads TGTGCCAGCAGCCCCCCTCGACAGGGCGGGCACTATGGCTACACCTTC. Translated, it gives CASSPPRQGGHYGYTF.

The chain is built from TRBV2 and TRBJ1-2; possibly TRBD1 for D (6 bases). Germline CDR1 reads SNHLY; CDR2 reads FYNNEI. The CDR3 sequence is 14 residues long. The ends were cut back, 2 bases at V and 8 bases at J, with 15 bases in the middle. CDR3 region: CASSESIYREGYTF. The CDR3 DNA sequence: TGTGCCAGCAGTGAATCGATATACAGGGAGGGCTACACCTTC.

The J gene is TRBJ2-5, the V gene TRBV2; D may be TRBD1 (8 bases). V lost 7 bases and J lost 2, with 17 bases in between. The CDR3 is made up of 15 amino acids. Germline CDR1 reads SNHLY; CDR2 reads FYNNEI. In nucleotides, the CDR3 is TGTGCCAGCAAATCGAACAGGGGGGGACAAGAGACCCAGTACTTC. As protein: CASKSNRGGQETQYF.

This clone has a single count. The rearrangement uses TRBV5-1 and TRBJ2-7; weak D call: TRBD2 (7 bases). Trimming removed 4 bases at V and 2 bases at J, with 16 bases between. CDR3 length equals 15 residues. Germline CDR1 SGHRS, CDR2 YFSETQ. Here the CDR3 DNA reads TGCGCCAGCAGCCAGCTCGGGGGGCGAACCTACGAGCAGTACTTC. This sequence encodes CASSQLGGRTYEQYF. The full variable domain, rest sourced from reference TRBV5-1 and TRBJ2-7, is KAGVTQTPRYLIKTRGQQVTLSCSPISGHRSVSWYQQTPGQGLQFLFEYFSETQRNKGNFPGRFSGRQFSNSRSEMNVSTLELGDSALYLCASSQLGGRTYEQYFGPGTRLTVT.

The CDR3 region has the DNA TGTGCCACCCTCGGACAGGCCTACGAGCAGTACTTC. This gives the protein CATLGQAYEQYF. The rearrangement links TRBV6-5 to TRBJ2-7, with TRBD1 identical over 7 bases. CDR1 and CDR2 from the germline V gene are MNHEY and SVGAGI. This CDR3 comprises 12 residues. Trimming cost V 10 bases and J 2 bases; bases outside gene matches: 5.